Below, one T cell receptor (beta chain) is given with its context. Its antigen target is currently unknown. Base qualities are not provided; no much larger clone lies one nucleotide away. The receptor library was made with the immunoSEQ multiplex PCR assay. A mixture of 60 forward primers for TCR Vbeta segments and 13 reverse primers for TCR Jbeta segments was used in the multiplex PCR. The CDR3 region of rearranged TCR beta genes was amplified from genomic DNA with a multiplex PCR assay. The Illumina HiSeq System was used to sequence the amplified TCR beta libraries as 87-base-pair reads. Turning to the authors' computational methods: Across the 500 to 850 repertoires, a later analysis counted tens of millions of unique TCR beta chains, some 11 million of which were shared by at least two donors. A nearest-neighbor algorithm error-corrected the raw reads and collapsed the reads into unique sequences, merging closely related sequences to remove PCR and sequencing errors. V, D and J gene segments were assigned by aligning CDR3 sequences to IMGT reference sequences. For a sequence to be retained, at least a six-nucleotide match to both a V gene segment and a J gene segment was required. Rearrangements were classified as productive when the CDR3 lacked stop codons and remained in frame with V and J, and all other rearrangements were classified as non-productive. Following IMGT convention, CDR3 was defined as the stretch from the second conserved V-encoded cysteine up to the conserved J-encoded phenylalanine. In an earlier analysis of more than 550 of the donors, sequences lacking an unambiguous match to a single V gene segment were excluded. In an earlier analysis of a few hundred of the donors, V segments were called functional above 56.7% productive rearrangements and were called segregating when the between-donor standard deviation exceeded 5%. To diagnose cytomegalovirus status from the catalog of TCR beta chain sequences, a statistical classification framework was built. V and J gene assignment, in a later analysis, came from comparing TCR nucleotide sequences with IMGT/GENE-DB human TR gene sequences. The TCRdist pipeline was used in a later analysis to assign CDR3 sequences and most-parsimonious VDJ recombination scenarios. In a later analysis, each TCR beta chain was defined by its CDR3 amino acid sequence together with its V-gene family, and reads lacking a unique V-gene family were excluded. As a way to deal with suspected cross-contamination and a sequencing artifact, a later analysis dropped 450 to 600 nucleotide sequences that were highly shared and had low generation probability. A later analysis calculated a clonal expansion index for each public chain from normalized within-repertoire ranks of inferred template counts. In a later analysis, generation probabilities were computed with a VDJ recombination model fitted to out-of-frame rearrangements, and the resulting probabilities were checked against IGoR. Hypergeometric tests were used in a later analysis to score TCR-TCR, TCR-HLA and TCR-CMV co-occurrence, with a repertoire-size bias correction applied to the TCR pairs. False discovery rates were estimated in a later analysis by permuting HLA or CMV assignments 20 times. A later analysis grouped co-occurring TCRs with DBSCAN, adding TCRdist sequence similarity when clustering within HLA-allele-positive subsets. Repertoires with fewer than 30,000 or more than 120,000 public chains, plus five repertoires with anomalous nucleotide sharing, were excluded from co-occurrence clustering. TCRdb limited this immuneACCESS table to in-frame rearrangements with V and J called. A share of clones is missing; checked studies link under half to unresolved V genes, and the rest is unexplained. V, J and clone size reflect that table, while D and trimming were determined from the DNA. Recorded for this sample are approximately 110,000 clones; about 78% of them occurred a single time. The ten largest make up approximately 8.2% of the sample.

The cohort comprised 550 to 700 healthy bone marrow donors. All cohort members were sampled while nominally healthy, although unrecorded immune exposures were likely present. The donor was CMV seropositive and belonged to the group of some 290 seropositive cohort members. A peripheral blood sample was provided by each donor, and peripheral blood mononuclear cells were used for TCR beta sequencing. The Qiagen DNeasy Blood Extraction Kit was used to extract genomic DNA from the blood cell samples. These data come from a study of cytomegalovirus exposure and HLA in healthy donors (TCRdb year 2017). Background on the whole study: According to an earlier analysis of 550 to 750 of the donors, about 179 million T cells yielded 117 million unique TCR beta sequences and about 300 Gb of sequence data. Around 300 gigabases of sequencing data and 70 million to 85 million unique TCR sequences were included in an early release covering around 650 HLA-typed donors. Using immunosequencing, the study profiled T cell repertoires from 666 subjects and related those repertoires to cytomegalovirus serostatus. A later genetic analysis used genome-wide SNP genotypes for about 65% of the roughly 700 donors, treating that subset as a discovery cohort. Besides the first cohort of around 670 subjects, a separate validation cohort made up of roughly 130 different subjects was used. Because of strong linkage in the cohort, five DR-DQ haplotypes were treated as single units for association and clustering. On average, approximately 250,000 unique TCR beta nucleotide sequences were sequenced per donor among 398 genotyped donors of the cohort, with roughly 18% of those sequences being non-productive. All discovery cohort repertoires had been generated on a single sequencing platform. High-throughput TCR immunosequencing, statistical association of individual TCRs with disease status, and machine learning were combined to predict cytomegalovirus infection status. In the later analysis, no new phenotypic data were used to find candidate immune exposures; instead, reliance was placed on TCR beta sequences and their occurrence across donors. An earlier analysis of approximately 630 of the donors applied high-throughput TCR beta sequencing to assess whether each TCR beta V gene segment acted as functional or pseudogenic. The study was designed to test whether signatures of past pathogen exposure could be identified by cataloging public T cell receptors. Among the roughly 400 genotyped donors, around 79% belonged to the genetic ancestry cluster associated with self-reported Caucasian donors. Typing coverage varied by locus: roughly 629-640 donors for A, B, C, DRB1 and DQB1; under 550 for DQA1; about 570 for DPA1; 450 to 480 for DPB1. Donor age, sex, ethnicity and CMV serostatus were compiled alongside the repertoire data. HLA typing included class I and class II loci at four-digit resolution. To study patterns of TCR occurrence, a later analysis re-analyzed previously published TCR beta repertoires from 500 to 850 donors and added high-resolution HLA genotyping. Points the paper makes about the study in general: Correlated functional status among segregating V segments might be attributable to linkage disequilibrium, but an unknown experimental factor could not be ruled out. V-gene and J-gene trimming of TCR beta chains was associated with a missense DCLRE1C variant in a later genetic analysis, and the association was replicated in an independent cohort. Compared with equally common non-associated chains, HLA-associated TCR beta chains in a later analysis were more clonally expanded and had lower generation probabilities. Presence/absence analyses assumed roughly uniform sequencing depth across donors, an assumption that may not hold. A cluster of highly shared sequence variants was judged likely to be a technical artifact of the sequencing pipeline. In both the original and validation cohorts, the classifier was reported to diagnose cytomegalovirus status with high specificity and sensitivity. In this cohort, only TCR beta chains were sequenced, and detectable features were limited by the absence of alpha or paired-chain data. A later analysis reported that several top co-occurrence clusters appeared linked to parvovirus B19, influenza, CMV and Epstein-Barr virus. A total of fewer than 200 TCR beta chains were listed by the study as associated with cytomegalovirus. A further reported finding was that TCR beta sequences accurately predicted the HLA-A and HLA-B alleles for most subjects in the first cohort. When HLA alleles, especially DR and DQ, strongly co-occurred, TCR associations were difficult to assign to individual alleles. An earlier analysis of roughly 570 of the donors showed that most TCR beta V segments appeared in productive rearrangements either about 87% or about 30% of the time, which broadly matched IMGT annotations. Most TCR sequences were observed very rarely across donors, whereas some public TCRs were present in many individuals. The only immune exposure information available for the cohort was CMV serostatus. HLA typing was unavailable for some donors at each locus, so association tests used only the typed subset. According to the authors, the approach could potentially be generalized to other disease states and immunological phenotypes. The earlier analysis of nearly 600 of the donors excluded approximately 17 rarely observed V segments, including chromosome 9 orphons, because counts were too low. According to a later genetic analysis, donors in an Asian-associated ancestry cluster had fewer N-insertions in productive TCRs than the approximately 670-donor mean. In a later analysis, TCR association rates were found to vary across HLA loci, with the most associated TCRs seen for DRB1 alleles and the fewest for HLA-C alleles. Three of the identified cytomegalovirus-associated TCR beta chains were confirmed in vitro to be specific for cytomegalovirus antigens. Most CMV-associated TCR beta chains appeared to be HLA-restricted in a later analysis, and the HLA associations seemed to be driven largely by CMV exposure. The 87-base-pair reads could not distinguish some IMGT-functional V segments, including TRBV6-2 and TRBV6-3, so those segments were excluded. At a false discovery rate of 0.05, a later analysis linked some 17,000 TCR beta sequences to specific HLA alleles.

Sequences SGHVS (CDR1) and FNYEAQ (CDR2) are obtained from the germline V gene. Trimmed from V: 1 base; trimmed from J: 9 bases; junction bases lacking a gene match: 11. Including cysteine and phenylalanine, the CDR3 has 15 amino acids. The retained sequence is limited to the CDR3, 45 bases, with the frame set at the first base. The sequence was obtained from a woman aged 35 to 49 in good health and CMV-seropositive. Sequenced: PBMCs. The V and J genes are TRBV7-6 and TRBJ2-7; 8 bases in the middle match TRBD1. The nucleotide sequence is TGTGCCAGCAGCTTAGATCAGGGGGCAGGGGAGCCGCAGTACTTC. Its translation reads: CASSLDQGAGEPQYF.